The clone carrying this T cell receptor (beta chain) was seen repeatedly, ten times or more. What it binds is not known. The record originates from a study of blood T cells in healthy people across ages. Germline V lookup: CDR1 MNHEY, CDR2 SMNVEV (reference sequence). Between the trimmed V and J ends, which lost 3 bases and 7 bases, there was a span of 18 bases. The CDR3 runs 15 residues. General study results and limits: Researchers judged that diversity estimates from one million T cells fell short of true values. The fall in TCR beta diversity per million T cells was roughly linear with age.

Primed by a sample-barcoded 5' primer and a J-beta primer mix, a second PCR proceeded for about 7 to 12 cycles. A template-switch adaptor that had 12 random nucleotides put a tag on each cDNA molecule. MiXCR was run by TCRdb on the 5' RACE reads, yielding one entry per CDR3 protein. The sample shows about a million distinct CDR3 sequences, around two fifths of them seen only once. The receptor's source is a man younger than 30 in good health. Specimen: blood. This chain uses TRBV27 with TRBJ1-2, with D tentatively TRBD1 (5 bases). This CDR3 reads CASSLYPDSPVGYTF. CDR3 bases: TGTGCCAGCAGTTTGTACCCCGACAGTCCGGTTGGCTACACCTTC.